Each of the 12 T cell receptor beta chains below was sequenced from the same sample in a study of T cells after somatic rescue of genetic block. TCRdb keeps only in-frame clones here, not all; method: immunoSEQ multiplex PCR. The sample records tens of thousands of clones, around 89% being singletons. Sequenced sample: peripheral blood mononuclear cells (PBMCs). Source of these receptors: a woman under 30.

This chain connects TRBV5-1 to TRBJ1-2; D is ambiguous. Trimming shortened V by 7 bases and J by 3 bases, and 13 bases separated the two germline ends. The CDR3 is made up of 13 amino acids. CDR1 is SGHRS, CDR2 YFSETQ, per germline. The CDR3 nucleotides read TGCGCCAGCGGCGCGGGTGGGCACTATGGCTACACCTTC. It yields the protein CASGAGGHYGYTF.

The chain combines TRBV6-5 with TRBJ1-1; a possible D gene is TRBD1 (6 bases). Germline CDR1 reads MNHEY; CDR2 reads SVGAGI. This CDR3 comprises 12 residues. Trimming pared 0 bases from V and 8 bases from J, leaving 7 bases between. CDR3 amino acids: CASSYSGGEAFF. The CDR3 DNA reads as TGTGCCAGCAGTTACTCAGGGGGAGAAGCTTTCTTT.

The chain joins TRBV2 to TRBJ2-2; D gene uncertain. CDR1 SNHLY and CDR2 FYNNEI come from the germline V gene. This CDR3 spans 13 amino acids. V shed 6 bases and J shed 7 bases, with 12 bases lying between them. The CDR3: CASRKVSIGELFF. The CDR3 nucleotides are TGTGCCAGCAGGAAAGTCAGCATCGGGGAGCTGTTTTTT.

The chain carries TRBV28 and TRBJ2-7; TRBD1 matches 8 bases. The CDR3 runs to 16 residues. Trimming took 3 bases from V and 2 from J; bases not matched to a gene: 9. Germline V gives CDR1 MDHEN, CDR2 SYDVKM. CDR3 in amino acids: CASSFEQGDRTYEQYF. The CDR3 DNA reads as TGTGCCAGCAGTTTCGAACAGGGGGACCGAACCTACGAGCAGTACTTC.

J is TRBJ1-6 and V is TRBV27, with 8 nucleotides matching TRBD1. Trimming cost V 9 bases and J 9 bases; bases outside gene matches: 7. CDR3 length equals 13 residues. Germline values: CDR1 MNHEY, CDR2 SMNVEV (reference sequence). The CDR3 coding sequence is TGTGCCAGTAGACAGGGGAAAGCTTCACCCCTCCACTTT. Amino acid sequence: CASRQGKASPLHF.

The chain links TRBV18 to TRBJ2-7; TRBD2 might be the D (6 bases). This CDR3 contains 16 residues. V lost 0 bases to trimming and J lost 3 bases, with 15 bases between them. The V gene's germline CDR1 is KGHSH and CDR2 LQKENI. This chain's CDR3 is CASSPPARGLNYEQYF. The CDR3, as DNA: TGTGCCAGCTCACCACCGGCGCGGGGACTGAACTACGAGCAGTACTTC.

This chain joins TRBV30 and TRBJ1-2; D is uncertain. Germline-derived CDR1 and CDR2 are GTSNPN and SVGIG (reference sequence). The CDR3 is 12 residues long. Trimming cost V 3 bases and J 2 bases, with 7 bases left between them. Here the CDR3 reads CAWRMENYGYTF. CDR3 nucleotide sequence: TGTGCCTGGAGGATGGAAAACTATGGCTACACCTTC.

The chain uses TRBV5-8 and TRBJ2-7; TRBD2 is a possible D gene (8 bases). Germline V gives CDR1 SGHTS, CDR2 YDEGEE. The CDR3 length is 16 residues. The ends were cut back, 0 bases at V and 3 bases at J, with 16 bases in the middle. CDR3 bases: TGTGCCAGCAGCTTGGGAGGGGGCGGGAGGTTCTACGAGCAGTACTTC. Its translation is CASSLGGGGRFYEQYF.

The gene calls are TRBV27 and TRBJ2-1, with unresolved D. The V gene's germline CDR1 is MNHEY and CDR2 SMNVEV (reference sequence). This CDR3 is built from 15 residues. Between the trimmed V and J ends, which lost 6 bases and 5 bases, there was a span of 17 bases. The CDR3: CASREYLAVDNEQFF. CDR3 sequence (DNA): TGTGCCAGCAGGGAATATTTGGCCGTCGACAATGAGCAGTTCTTC.

This chain joins TRBV5-1 and TRBJ2-5, with D perhaps matching TRBD2 (6 bases). CDR1 and CDR2 (germline): SGHRS, YFSETQ. The CDR3 is made up of 12 amino acids. The V end lost 7 bases, the J end lost 11 bases, and 18 bases lay between the germline ends. The CDR3 loop reads CASRGDGIKQYF. The CDR3, as DNA: TGCGCCAGCCGCGGGGACGGGATCAAGCAGTACTTC.

The rearrangement joins TRBV5-1 to TRBJ1-1, with D hard to call. V was trimmed by 0 bases and J by 0 bases, leaving 9 bases between them. The CDR3 runs to 15 residues. Looked up from germline, CDR1 is SGHRS and CDR2 is YFSETQ. The CDR3 spells CASSLGSGLNTEAFF. The CDR3 DNA reads as TGCGCCAGCAGCTTGGGATCGGGTTTGAACACTGAAGCTTTCTTT. The full variable domain, with the rest looked up from reference TRBV5-1 and TRBJ1-1, is KAGVTQTPRYLIKTRGQQVTLSCSPISGHRSVSWYQQTPGQGLQFLFEYFSETQRNKGNFPGRFSGRQFSNSRSEMNVSTLELGDSALYLCASSLGSGLNTEAFFGQGTRLTVV.

V is TRBV6-1 and J is TRBJ2-3, with D tentatively TRBD2 (5 bases). Trimming took 0 bases from V and 1 from J, leaving 14 bases between them. The CDR3 is 17 amino acids. Per germline, CDR1 MNHNS and CDR2 SASEGT. The CDR3 region is CASSEAGISEGTDTQYF. CDR3 bases: TGTGCCAGCAGTGAAGCCGGGATTAGTGAGGGCACAGATACGCAGTATTTT.